Below are 23 T cell receptor beta chains sequenced from a single sample in a study of T cell changes during pregnancy in multiple sclerosis. Method: immunoSEQ multiplex PCR; TCRdb's copy keeps in-frame clones and lacks some. Here the sample spans 14,000 to 15,000 clones, 65% to 90% being singletons. The input for sequencing was CD8+ T cells from peripheral blood mononuclear cells, taken in the first trimester of pregnancy. These receptors originate from a female donor with multiple sclerosis, enrolled in a pregnancy study.

This chain connects TRBV4-1 to TRBJ1-1; 7 nucleotides align to TRBD1. The CDR3 contains 15 residues. Germline CDR1 is MGHRA and CDR2 is YSYEKL. Trimming removed 3 bases from V and 7 bases from J; junction bases left unmatched: 11. The CDR3 region is CASSHVRGSVYEAFF. The CDR3 DNA is TGCGCCAGCAGCCATGTCAGGGGGAGCGTCTATGAAGCTTTCTTT.

This chain uses TRBV10-1 with TRBJ1-6; 8 nucleotides align to TRBD1. The CDR3 is made up of 14 amino acids. CDR1 WNHNN and CDR2 SYGVQD come from the germline V gene (reference sequence). V shed 9 bases and J 8 bases; nucleotides not matched to a gene: 9. The CDR3 nucleotides read TGCGCCAGAGGAGGACAGGGATCTGATTCACCCCTCCACTTT. Translating gives CARGGQGSDSPLHF.

The CDR3 coding sequence is TGTGCCAGCAGCTTAGTGACTAGCGGGAGCTCCTACAATGAGCAGTTCTTC. Protein product: CASSLVTSGSSYNEQFF. This chain connects TRBV7-9 to TRBJ2-1, with 12 bases lining up with TRBD2. This CDR3 region has 17 residues. Germline CDR1 reads SEHNR; CDR2 reads FQNEAQ (reference sequence). With 1 base clipped from V and 0 bases from J, the junction kept 1 base outside the gene matches.

CDR3 DNA: TGTGCCAGCAGTTATTCGAAGCGTGAGCAGTTCTTC. This encodes CASSYSKREQFF. The chain joins TRBV27 to TRBJ2-1; unclear D gene. The germline V and J ends were trimmed by 4 bases and 9 bases, with 10 bases remaining between them. This CDR3 has 12 residues. CDR1 is MNHEY, CDR2 SMNVEV, per germline (reference sequence).

This chain connects TRBV7-6 to TRBJ2-2, with D uncertain. Trimming stripped 1 base from V and 3 bases from J, with 18 bases between. The CDR3 extends over 18 amino acids. Germline V gene sequence: CDR1 SGHVS, CDR2 FNYEAQ. CDR3 amino acids: CASSLEEGEVRDTGELFF. The CDR3 DNA sequence: TGTGCCAGCAGCTTAGAGGAAGGAGAGGTACGGGACACCGGGGAGCTGTTTTTT.

This sequence joins TRBV5-4 and TRBJ1-2; tentative D call: TRBD1 (6 bases). The germline V gene encodes CDR1 SGHNT and CDR2 YYREEE (reference sequence). This CDR3 is built from 15 residues. V was trimmed by 5 bases and J by 4 bases, leaving 18 bases between them. The CDR3 nucleotides are TGTGCCAGCAGTAGAAGGACAGAAGACTTCTATGGCTACACCTTC. It encodes CASSRRTEDFYGYTF.

This sequence joins TRBV27 and TRBJ2-7, with D possibly being TRBD2 (6 bases). Trimming pared 6 bases from V and 4 bases from J, leaving 13 bases between. The CDR3 sequence is 13 residues long. CDR1 is MNHEY and CDR2 is SMNVEV in the germline V gene (reference sequence). The CDR3 sequence is CASRGLGFYEQYF. The CDR3 bases are TGTGCCAGCAGGGGACTGGGGTTTTACGAGCAGTACTTC.

V usage is TRBV9 and J usage is TRBJ2-7, with D possibly TRBD2 on 7 matching bases. The CDR3 runs to 14 residues. Germline lookup yields CDR1 SGDLS and CDR2 YYNGEE. Trimming removed 7 bases at V and 0 bases at J, with 14 bases between. For the CDR3, the DNA is TGTGCCAGCTCGCTGGGGGGGCCCTCCTACGAGCAGTACTTC. It encodes CASSLGGPSYEQYF.

The sample holds one count of this clone. The chain links TRBV27 to TRBJ2-7; unclear D gene. The CDR3 is 16 amino acids. V was trimmed by 2 bases and J by 1 base, leaving 15 bases between them. CDR1 is MNHEY, CDR2 SMNVEV, per germline (reference sequence). For the CDR3, the DNA is TGTGCCAGCAGTTTAGTCCCTATCCTAGGTTCCTACGAGCAGTACTTC. It specifies CASSLVPILGSYEQYF.

The chain employs TRBV2 and TRBJ1-3; a weak D match, TRBD1 (5 bases). Trimming shortened V by 6 bases and J by 0 bases, and 15 bases separated the two germline ends. This CDR3 has 16 residues. Germline CDR1 is SNHLY and CDR2 is FYNNEI. In DNA, the CDR3 is TGTGCCAGCAGGAACGGGAGGGGAGTCTCTGGAAACACCATATATTTT. It is translated as CASRNGRGVSGNTIYF.

The genes are TRBV7-3 and TRBJ2-2; 9 positions agree with TRBD2. Germline V CDR1 and CDR2: SGHTA, FQGTGA. The CDR3 extends over 17 amino acids. V trimming: 2 bases; J trimming: 6 bases; junction bases outside the gene matches: 10. The CDR3 reads CASSLPGSGSGAGELFF. The CDR3 DNA follows: TGTGCCAGCAGCTTACCGGGTAGCGGGAGCGGCGCCGGGGAGCTGTTTTTT.

The gene calls are TRBV7-9 and TRBJ2-5, with TRBD1 matching 8 bases. J gave up 5 bases and V 4 bases, and 6 bases lay outside the gene matches. The CDR3 is 14 residues long. Germline V gene lookup returns CDR1 SEHNR and CDR2 FQNEAQ (reference sequence). CDR3 residues: CASSSAGGAETQYF. CDR3 coding DNA: TGTGCCAGCAGCTCCGCAGGGGGCGCGGAGACCCAGTACTTC. Based on the CDR3 plus reference TRBV7-9 and TRBJ2-5, the full variable domain is DTGVSQNPRHKITKRGQNVTFRCDPISEHNRLYWYRQTLGQGPEFLTYFQNEAQLEKSRLLSDRFSAERPKGSFSTLEIQRTEQGDSAMYLCASSSAGGAETQYFGPGTRLLVL.

The rearrangement links TRBV14 to TRBJ1-1, with D tentatively TRBD1 (5 bases). CDR3 length: 15 residues. Per the germline V gene, CDR1 is SGHDN and CDR2 is FVKESK. Trimming removed 0 bases at V and 1 base at J, with 9 bases between. The DNA for the CDR3 is TGTGCCAGCAGCCAAGATAGGGGCTGGAACACTGAAGCTTTCTTT. It is translated as CASSQDRGWNTEAFF.

The V and J genes are TRBV15 and TRBJ1-1; D ambiguous. CDR3 length equals 15 residues. V dropped 0 bases and J dropped 0 bases, with 8 bases sitting between them. CDR1 and CDR2 from the germline V gene are LNHNV and YYDKDF (reference sequence). CDR3 protein: CATSRDGGLNTEAFF. The DNA for the CDR3 is TGTGCCACCAGCAGAGATGGAGGGTTGAACACTGAAGCTTTCTTT.

The chain links TRBV7-9 to TRBJ1-2; 10 bases line up with TRBD1. The CDR3 spans 14 residues. Germline CDR1 SEHNR, CDR2 FQNEAQ (reference sequence). With V trimmed by 5 bases and J by 6 bases, 6 bases remained unmatched. The CDR3: CASSDRDRGDGYTF. CDR3 coding DNA: TGTGCCAGCAGCGACCGGGACAGGGGTGATGGCTACACCTTC. Full variable domain (outside the CDR3, taken from reference TRBV7-9 and TRBJ1-2): DTGVSQNPRHKITKRGQNVTFRCDPISEHNRLYWYRQTLGQGPEFLTYFQNEAQLEKSRLLSDRFSAERPKGSFSTLEIQRTEQGDSAMYLCASSDRDRGDGYTFGSGTRLTVV.

The chain uses TRBV28 and TRBJ2-7, with 12 bases identical to TRBD2. Trimming cost V 5 bases and J 3 bases; bases outside gene matches: 2. The CDR3 covers 14 residues. CDR1 and CDR2 from the germline V gene are MDHEN and SYDVKM. CDR3 loop: CASSKLAGGYEQYF. Written as DNA, the CDR3 is TGTGCCAGCAGTAAACTAGCGGGAGGCTACGAGCAGTACTTC.

The chain joins TRBV29-1 to TRBJ2-3; weak D call: TRBD1 (6 bases). The CDR3 contains 15 residues. With 3 bases removed from V and 6 bases from J, the gap between germline ends came to 19 bases. CDR1 and CDR2 from the germline V gene are SQVTM and ANQGSEA. The CDR3 loop reads CSVDGTTPTRDTQYF. The CDR3, as DNA: TGCAGCGTTGATGGGACAACGCCAACGCGGGATACGCAGTATTTT.

The chain combines TRBV7-6 with TRBJ2-2, with 12 positions matching TRBD2. Trimming took 4 bases from V and 4 from J; bases not matched to a gene: 4. The CDR3 is 16 residues long. Germline-derived CDR1 and CDR2 are SGHVS and FNYEAQ. Written as DNA, the CDR3 is TGTGCCAGCAGCTGGCGACTAGCGGGGGTCACCGGGGAGCTGTTTTTT. This encodes CASSWRLAGVTGELFF.

The rearrangement links TRBV7-9 to TRBJ1-5; D is possibly TRBD1 (6 bases). V dropped 4 bases and J dropped 5 bases, with 12 bases sitting between them. The germline gives CDR1 SEHNR, CDR2 FQNEAQ (reference sequence). This CDR3 contains 14 residues. Here the CDR3 reads CASSSGQTYQPQHF. The DNA for the CDR3 is TGTGCCAGCAGCTCAGGACAGACCTATCAGCCCCAGCATTTT.

This clone is medium-sized by share. CDR3 loop: CASSISGGRNYGYTF. The CDR3, as DNA: TGTGCCAGTAGTATATCAGGGGGCAGGAACTATGGCTACACCTTC. The chain employs TRBV19 and TRBJ1-2, with 8 positions matching TRBD1. The J segment lost 2 bases and the V segment lost 2 bases, leaving 4 bases of the junction unmatched. The length of the CDR3 is 15 residues. Germline V CDR1 and CDR2: LNHDA, SQIVND (reference sequence).

CDR3 sequence (DNA): TGTGCCAGCAGTGAATGGGGACTAGCGGGAGGGTACAATGAGCAGTTCTTC. Translated: CASSEWGLAGGYNEQFF. The rearrangement joins TRBV6-1 to TRBJ2-1, with TRBD2 matching 16 bases. The length of the CDR3 is 17 residues. Germline CDR1 is MNHNS and CDR2 is SASEGT. V shed 2 bases and J 4 bases; nucleotides not matched to a gene: 2.

The rearrangement joins TRBV6-5 to TRBJ1-1, with D possibly matching TRBD1 (5 bases). Germline CDR1 MNHEY, CDR2 SVGAGI. V shed 7 bases and J shed 1 base, with 10 bases lying between them. This CDR3 region has 13 residues. The CDR3 coding sequence is TGTGCCAGCATCGACAGAGCGAACACTGAAGCTTTCTTT. Translation gives CASIDRANTEAFF.

CDR3: CAWSVGGCSGYTF. In DNA, the CDR3 is TGTGCCTGGAGTGTGGGGGGATGCTCCGGCTACACCTTC. The chain is built from TRBV30 and TRBJ1-2; D may be TRBD1 (5 bases). The CDR3 contains 13 residues. Germline V lookup: CDR1 GTSNPN, CDR2 SVGIG (reference sequence). V lost 0 bases and J lost 8, with 13 bases in between.